The 2 T cell receptor beta chains listed next were all sequenced from one sample in a study of blood T cells in healthy people across ages. With a J-beta primer mix and a sample-barcoded 5' primer, a second PCR ran about 7 to 12 cycles. TCRdb recomputed calls from the 5' RACE reads with MiXCR, one row per CDR3 protein. Of 1.5 million to 1.8 million distinct CDR3 sequences listed, about 45% are singletons. Sequenced sample: blood. The source is a woman aged 18-29 years in good health.

The chain carries TRBV20-1 and TRBJ2-1; D gene ambiguous. CDR1 and CDR2 from the germline V gene are DFQATT and SNEGSKA (reference sequence). V lost 6 bases to trimming and J lost 1 base, with 4 bases between them. The length of the CDR3 is 11 residues. The CDR3 DNA is TGCAGTGCCCTATCCTACAATGAGCAGTTCTTC. As protein: CSALSYNEQFF.

This clonotype was seen a few times. J is TRBJ1-4 and V is TRBV29-1; D remains ambiguous. V shed 3 bases and J shed 3 bases, with 14 bases lying between them. The CDR3 runs to 15 residues. Per germline, CDR1 SQVTM and CDR2 ANQGSEA. For the CDR3, the DNA is TGCAGCGTTGACGGGCTGGGCAGCCCTAATGAAAAACTGTTTTTT. Translating it yields CSVDGLGSPNEKLFF.